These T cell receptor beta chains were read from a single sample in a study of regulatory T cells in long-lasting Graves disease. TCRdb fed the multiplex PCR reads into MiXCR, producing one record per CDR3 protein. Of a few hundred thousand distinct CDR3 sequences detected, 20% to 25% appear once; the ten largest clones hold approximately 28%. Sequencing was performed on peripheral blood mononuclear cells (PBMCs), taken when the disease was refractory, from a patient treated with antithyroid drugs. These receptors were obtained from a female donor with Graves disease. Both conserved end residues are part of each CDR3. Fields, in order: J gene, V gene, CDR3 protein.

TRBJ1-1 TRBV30 CAWSVSLAVGTEAFF
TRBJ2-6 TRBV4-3 CASSQDSGGRSSGANVLTF
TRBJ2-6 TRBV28 CAVRAGSGANVLTF
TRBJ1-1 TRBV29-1 CSVADWNTEAFF
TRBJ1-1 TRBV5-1 CASSLGDITEAFF
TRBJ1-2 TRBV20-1 CSARGTIYGYTF
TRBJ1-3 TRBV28 CASSLFPGGSGNTIYF
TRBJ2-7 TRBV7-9 CASSSRAYEQYF
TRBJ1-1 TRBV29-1 CSVEAWTANTEAFF
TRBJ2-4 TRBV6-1 CASTSQEAHKNIQYF
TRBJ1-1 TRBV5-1 CASSWGPGLVNTEAFF
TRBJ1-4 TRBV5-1 CASGSGATNEKLFF
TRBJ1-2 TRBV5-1 CASSYRGPDGYAF
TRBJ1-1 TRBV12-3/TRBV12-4 CASIDRGGGTEAFF
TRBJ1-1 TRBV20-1 CSAREGSGAQQGEAFF
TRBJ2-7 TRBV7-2 CASSFTSGRAGEQYF
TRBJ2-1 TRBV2 CASTSSGSYNEQFF
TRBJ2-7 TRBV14 CASSQVEGLSYEQYF
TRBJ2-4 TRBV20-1 CSASGLAGVPNIQYF
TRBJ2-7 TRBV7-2 CASSLVGIPDEQYF
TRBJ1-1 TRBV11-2 CASSFLTNTEAFF
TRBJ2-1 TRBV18 CASSPNSPGTGGNEQFF
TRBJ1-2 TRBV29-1 CSARTGSRLGYGYTF
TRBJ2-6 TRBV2 CASSLMGQAISGANVLTF
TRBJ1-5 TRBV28 CASTQRGGTGDQPQHF
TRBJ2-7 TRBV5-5 CASSFLAGSSYEQYF
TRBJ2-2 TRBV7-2 CASSFLPVPNTGELFF
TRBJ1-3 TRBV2 CASSAAGVAGNTIYF
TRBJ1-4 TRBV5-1 CASSLAGFGTNEKLFF
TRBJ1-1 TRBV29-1 CSVEDDAPDSKVNTEAFF
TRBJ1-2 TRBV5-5 CASSGDGFYGYTF
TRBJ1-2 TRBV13 CASSSPGENYGYTF
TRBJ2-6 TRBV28 CASKSVYASGANVLTF
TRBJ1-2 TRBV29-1 CSVEDPEFFMVGYTF
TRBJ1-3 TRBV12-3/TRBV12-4 CASSQGDGNTIYF
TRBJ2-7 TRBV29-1 CSGGGDYEQYF
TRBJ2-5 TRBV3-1 CASSQEEETQYF
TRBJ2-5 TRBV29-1 CSVAGSTQTQYF
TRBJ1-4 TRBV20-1 CSARDTRQGYEKLFF
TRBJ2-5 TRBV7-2 CASSRPGTGGETQYF
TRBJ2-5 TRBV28 CASSENPRAGAWETQYF
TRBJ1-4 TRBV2 CASSLREAGGKLFF
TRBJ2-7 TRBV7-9 CASAGGGLSSYEQYF
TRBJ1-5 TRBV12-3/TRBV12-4 CASSPQGVRQPQHF
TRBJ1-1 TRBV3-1 CASSQVGRGRIEPHATEAFF
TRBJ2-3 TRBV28 CASRGGGIGITDTQYF
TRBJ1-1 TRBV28 CASSQGKGPVNTEAFF
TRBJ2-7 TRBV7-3 CASSLNVGGEQYF
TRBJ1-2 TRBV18 CASSPRPDSISRNYGYTF
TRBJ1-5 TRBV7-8 CASSLLGTGSNQPQHF
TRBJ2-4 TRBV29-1 CSVEDYTSGRQNIQYF
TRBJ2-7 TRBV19 CASSPRQGIEQYF
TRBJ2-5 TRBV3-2 CASSQVESAGLAGKEGRETQYF
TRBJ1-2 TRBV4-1 CASSQERGGYTF
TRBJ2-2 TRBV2 CAILVLSVNTGELFF